This record concerns one T cell receptor (beta chain) sequence. An end of the junction does not agree with germline; a read error may underlie this. The authors ran a second PCR of about 7 to 11 cycles using a sample-barcoded 5' primer and a J-beta primer mix. TCRdb reanalysed the 5' RACE reads using MiXCR and keeps one entry per CDR3 protein. Here the sample spans 1.2 million to 1.5 million distinct CDR3 sequences, around 55% being singletons. These data come from a study of blood T cells in healthy people across ages. Per the germline V gene, CDR1 is MNHNS and CDR2 is SASEGT. The CDR3 extends over 11 amino acids.

The chain recombines TRBV6-1 with TRBJ2-2; either TRBD1 or TRBD2 may fit D (6 bases each). Sequences were obtained from blood. The source is a man aged 18 to 35 in good health. The CDR3 nucleotides read TGTGCCGGCAGGGGCACCGGGGAGGTGTTTTTT. It is translated as CAGRGTGEVFF.